Detailed here is one TCR beta chain. Its antigen is not identified. The data were obtained in a study of T-cell reconstitution after alpha-beta-depleted transplantation in children. The ends lost 1 base at V and 6 bases at J; junction bases unmatched: 7. The CDR3 is made up of 17 amino acids. CDR1 and CDR2 (germline): LGHNA, YSLEER. Points from the study as a whole: Surviving thymic progenitors and recipient T cells were the source of high TCRbeta diversity at day 60 in some patients. Newly made T cells mostly supplied T-cell counts and diversity one year after transplant.

During its preparation, the TCRbeta library received unique molecular identifiers. TCRdb re-called the PCR reads with MiXCR, one entry per CDR3 protein. The data hold 800,000 to 1,000,000 distinct CDR3 sequences, with about 29% observed a single time. This clonotype was obtained from a boy younger than two who had a stem cell transplant for SCID, so the T cells may come from the graft donor. The sample was PBMCs, mostly from graft donor cells, taken 360 days after TCRalphabeta/CD19-depleted stem cell transplant. This rearrangement joins TRBV4-3 to TRBJ2-2, with TRBD1 matching 11 bases. CDR3 DNA sequence: TGCGCCAGCAGCCAAGGCTTCGGGACAGGGGGTTCCGGGGAGCTGTTTTTT. It is translated as CASSQGFGTGGSGELFF.